Following are 24 T cell receptor beta chains from one sample sequenced in a study of T cell clonotyping in hematopoietic cell transplantation. Indicated time point: recipient sample about 28 days before transplant, after cytoreduction. Generated by immunoSEQ multiplex PCR, the TCRdb table keeps only in-frame clones and is missing some. Among some 11,000 clones listed, about 92% were seen once. The sequencing used peripheral blood mononuclear cells, collected before stem cell transplant. The receptor set was obtained from a woman aged 40 to 49 with acute myeloid leukemia. Some clones in this sample may be carry-over from other donors' samples.

CDR3 sequence (DNA): TGTGCCTTGCCCTCTGGGGCCAACGTCCTGACTTTC. Its translation is CALPSGANVLTF. The chain uses TRBV30 and TRBJ2-6, with D uncertain. Germline V gives CDR1 GTSNPN, CDR2 SVGIG (reference sequence). The CDR3 covers 12 residues. Between the trimmed V and J ends, which lost 7 bases and 0 bases, there was a span of 4 bases.

The rearrangement links TRBV19 to TRBJ1-2, with D possibly matching TRBD1 (5 bases). The CDR3 runs to 16 residues. V lost 8 bases and J lost 5, with 24 bases in between. In germline, CDR1 is LNHDA, CDR2 SQIVND (reference sequence). CDR3 region: CASSRQTRSPLYGYTF. CDR3 coding DNA: TGTGCCAGTTCACGACAGACGAGATCTCCATTGTATGGCTACACCTTC.

This clone was seen a single time. The rearrangement links TRBV7-9 to TRBJ1-1, with 10 nucleotides matching TRBD1. The ends lost 5 bases at V and 7 bases at J; junction bases unmatched: 10. The CDR3 contains 15 residues. The germline gives CDR1 SEHNR, CDR2 FQNEAQ (reference sequence). The CDR3 protein is CASSPQGQGSGEAFF. CDR3 DNA: TGTGCCAGCAGCCCCCAGGGACAGGGGAGCGGTGAAGCTTTCTTT.

The rearrangement links TRBV5-8 to TRBJ2-3; TRBD2 matches at 13 bases. Germline V gene data show CDR1 as SGHTS and CDR2 as YDEGEE. V lost 0 bases and J lost 10; bases outside the gene matches: 5. The CDR3 covers 15 residues. The CDR3 bases are TGTGCCAGCAGCTTGGGGACTAGCGGGAGACTTCCGCAGTATTTT. Amino acids: CASSLGTSGRLPQYF.

The chain recombines TRBV4-3 with TRBJ2-2; no clear D gene. The CDR3 sequence is 15 residues long. The germline V and J ends were trimmed by 1 base and 3 bases, with 9 bases remaining between them. Looked up from germline, CDR1 is LGHNA and CDR2 is YSLEER. Here the CDR3 DNA reads TGCGCCAGCAGCCAAGGCCGGGCGTACACCGGGGAGCTGTTTTTT. Translated, it gives CASSQGRAYTGELFF.

This chain connects TRBV9 to TRBJ2-3, with D perhaps TRBD1 or TRBD2 (5 bases each). The CDR3 sequence is 19 residues long. Germline V gene data show CDR1 as SGDLS and CDR2 as YYNGEE. The ends were cut back, 4 bases at V and 2 bases at J, with 26 bases in the middle. CDR3 sequence (DNA): TGTGCCAGCAGCCGGGACCCCTGGGACCTTGCGCGGTTCACAGATACGCAGTATTTT. This codes for CASSRDPWDLARFTDTQYF.

The chain uses TRBV25-1 and TRBJ2-1; 8 bases are shared with TRBD2. Unmatched junction bases numbered 3, after V lost 2 bases and J lost 6 bases. Germline V lookup: CDR1 MGHDK, CDR2 SYGVNS. The CDR3 extends over 14 amino acids. CDR3: CASSEPGGANEQFF. The CDR3 nucleotides are TGTGCCAGCAGTGAACCGGGAGGGGCCAATGAGCAGTTCTTC.

This sequence joins TRBV2 and TRBJ1-5; D is unresolved. Trimming left V 2 bases short and J 0 bases short, with 11 bases between. CDR3 length: 16 amino acids. Germline V gives CDR1 SNHLY, CDR2 FYNNEI. CDR3 sequence (DNA): TGTGCCAGCAGTGAAAACAACGTTTATAGCAATCAGCCCCAGCATTTT. The encoded protein is CASSENNVYSNQPQHF.

The J gene is TRBJ1-4, the V gene TRBV19; D is uncertain. Trimming removed 6 bases from V and 5 bases from J, with 4 bases in between. The CDR3 spans 11 residues. Germline CDR1 is LNHDA and CDR2 is SQIVND (reference sequence). The CDR3 coding sequence is TGTGCCAGTAGACGAAATGAAAAACTGTTTTTT. Translated: CASRRNEKLFF.

The gene calls are TRBV30 and TRBJ2-7; TRBD2 aligns across 9 bases. V dropped 0 bases and J dropped 2; count of bases not matched to a gene: 8. The CDR3 loop spans 16 amino acids. CDR1 is GTSNPN and CDR2 is SVGIG in the germline V gene (reference sequence). This CDR3 is CAWSVLTREGTYEQYF. The DNA for the CDR3 is TGTGCCTGGAGTGTACTCACGCGGGAGGGGACCTACGAGCAGTACTTC.

V and J are TRBV2 and TRBJ1-5; D is perhaps TRBD1 (6 bases). The length of the CDR3 is 16 residues. The germline V and J ends were trimmed by 7 bases and 1 base, with 17 bases remaining between them. The germline gives CDR1 SNHLY, CDR2 FYNNEI. CDR3 protein: CASTGEGGGSNQPQHF. CDR3 DNA sequence: TGTGCCAGCACTGGTGAAGGGGGGGGAAGCAATCAGCCCCAGCATTTT.

The rearrangement joins TRBV5-4 to TRBJ2-1; D is uncertain. The germline gives CDR1 SGHNT, CDR2 YYREEE (reference sequence). V was shortened by 2 bases and J by 7 bases, with 4 bases between the two germline ends. The CDR3 loop spans 11 amino acids. Written as DNA, the CDR3 is TGTGCCAGCAGCTTTTTAAATGAGCAGTTCTTC. It translates to CASSFLNEQFF.

This chain links TRBV20-1 with TRBJ2-5; D ambiguous. The CDR3 is 11 residues long. The V end was cut by 7 bases, the J end by 4 bases, with 10 bases between. CDR1 and CDR2 (germline): DFQATT, SNEGSKA (reference sequence). DNA of the CDR3: TGCAGTGTCAAGTGGGCAGAGACCCAGTACTTC. It specifies CSVKWAETQYF.

This clone is a singleton in its sample. The genes are TRBV7-3 and TRBJ2-7, with 8 positions matching TRBD2. There are 16 residues in the CDR3. The ends lost 0 bases at V and 3 bases at J; junction bases unmatched: 7. The V gene's germline CDR1 is SGHTA and CDR2 FQGTGA. The CDR3 DNA reads TGTGCCAGCAGCTTAACAGGGAGCGGGAGAGGCTACGAGCAGTACTTC. It codes for CASSLTGSGRGYEQYF.

The V call is TRBV29-1, the J call TRBJ2-5; weak D call: TRBD2 (5 bases). From germline, CDR1 is SQVTM and CDR2 ANQGSEA. The V end was cut by 6 bases, the J end by 2 bases, with 13 bases between. The CDR3 loop spans 13 amino acids. CDR3 nucleotide sequence: TGCAGCGTGCAGAGGGAGAGGCAAGAGACCCAGTACTTC. It encodes CSVQRERQETQYF.

The chain links TRBV7-8 to TRBJ2-1; TRBD2 matches at 11 bases. There are 17 residues in the CDR3. V dropped 2 bases and J dropped 0; count of bases not matched to a gene: 3. Germline values: CDR1 SGHVS, CDR2 FQNEAQ. The chain's CDR3 is CASSLKTSGTSYNEQFF. CDR3 bases: TGTGCCAGCAGCTTAAAGACTAGCGGGACCTCCTACAATGAGCAGTTCTTC.

V usage is TRBV27 and J usage is TRBJ2-7; 7 bases are shared with TRBD2. Per germline, CDR1 MNHEY and CDR2 SMNVEV (reference sequence). The CDR3 contains 16 residues. V trimming: 4 bases; J trimming: 5 bases; junction bases outside the gene matches: 14. Written as DNA, the CDR3 is TGTGCCAGCAGTTCCCGGGCGGGGAGGGTGCCCCACGAGCAGTACTTC. Translation: CASSSRAGRVPHEQYF.

V is TRBV4-1 and J is TRBJ2-5, with no clear D. The CDR3 spans 13 residues. With 3 bases removed from V and 2 bases from J, the gap between germline ends came to 7 bases. Germline values: CDR1 MGHRA, CDR2 YSYEKL. The DNA for the CDR3 is TGCGCCAGCAGCCAGGCAGATCAAGAGACCCAGTACTTC. Protein sequence: CASSQADQETQYF.

This chain connects TRBV7-9 to TRBJ2-3; D is possibly TRBD1 (6 bases). The CDR3 consists of 16 residues. Trimming pared 5 bases from V and 2 bases from J, leaving 17 bases between. The germline CDR1 and CDR2 sequences are SEHNR and FQNEAQ (reference sequence). The chain's CDR3 is CASSPTQGSLTDTQYF. CDR3 coding DNA: TGTGCCAGCAGCCCGACCCAGGGGAGCCTCACAGATACGCAGTATTTT. Combining the CDR3 with reference TRBV7-9 and TRBJ2-3 gives the whole variable domain DTGVSQNPRHKITKRGQNVTFRCDPISEHNRLYWYRQTLGQGPEFLTYFQNEAQLEKSRLLSDRFSAERPKGSFSTLEIQRTEQGDSAMYLCASSPTQGSLTDTQYFGPGTRLTVL.

The chain is built from TRBV4-1 and TRBJ1-5, with a possible D match to TRBD1 (6 bases). The V gene's germline CDR1 is MGHRA and CDR2 YSYEKL. V lost 3 bases, J lost 11 bases, and 14 bases lay in between. The CDR3 sequence is 13 residues long. The CDR3 nucleotides are TGCGCCAGCAGCCAGACCGGGACACGCTCCCAGCATTTT. This gives the protein CASSQTGTRSQHF.

This sequence joins TRBV19 and TRBJ1-5; the match to TRBD1 covers 7 bases. There are 13 residues in the CDR3. CDR1 is LNHDA and CDR2 is SQIVND in the germline V gene (reference sequence). Trimming at V came to 7 bases and at J to 6 bases, leaving 6 bases not matched to a gene. CDR3 protein: CASKTGMSQPQHF. CDR3 bases: TGTGCCAGTAAGACAGGGATGAGTCAGCCCCAGCATTTT.

CDR3 coding DNA: TGCGCCAGCAGCTTCGACAGGGTCCCCGACGAGCAGTACTTC. It codes for CASSFDRVPDEQYF. V gene TRBV5-1 combines with J gene TRBJ2-7, with 7 bases that match TRBD1. V was pared by 2 bases and J by 5 bases, with 7 bases of the junction left unmatched. The CDR3 totals 14 residues. CDR1 is SGHRS and CDR2 is YFSETQ in the germline V gene.

The chain has TRBV19 and TRBJ1-2, with a weak D call TRBD1 (5 bases). This CDR3 region has 14 residues. Germline CDR1 LNHDA, CDR2 SQIVND (reference sequence). V lost 5 bases and J 0 bases, leaving 10 bases between the germline ends. CDR3 protein: CASSVDSTNYGYTF. The DNA of the CDR3 is TGTGCCAGTAGTGTCGACAGTACTAACTATGGCTACACCTTC. Based on the CDR3 plus reference TRBV19 and TRBJ1-2, the full variable domain is DGGITQSPKYLFRKEGQNVTLSCEQNLNHDAMYWYRQDPGQGLRLIYYSQIVNDFQKGDIAEGYSVSREKKESFPLTVTSAQKNPTAFYLCASSVDSTNYGYTFGSGTRLTVV.

The V and J genes are TRBV29-1 and TRBJ2-7; no definite D call. The V end was cut by 3 bases, the J end by 2 bases, with 11 bases between. There are 13 residues in the CDR3. Germline V gene lookup returns CDR1 SQVTM and CDR2 ANQGSEA. The CDR3 DNA follows: TGCAGCGTTGAGAGGACGGGCACCTACGAGCAGTACTTC. Its protein product is CSVERTGTYEQYF.